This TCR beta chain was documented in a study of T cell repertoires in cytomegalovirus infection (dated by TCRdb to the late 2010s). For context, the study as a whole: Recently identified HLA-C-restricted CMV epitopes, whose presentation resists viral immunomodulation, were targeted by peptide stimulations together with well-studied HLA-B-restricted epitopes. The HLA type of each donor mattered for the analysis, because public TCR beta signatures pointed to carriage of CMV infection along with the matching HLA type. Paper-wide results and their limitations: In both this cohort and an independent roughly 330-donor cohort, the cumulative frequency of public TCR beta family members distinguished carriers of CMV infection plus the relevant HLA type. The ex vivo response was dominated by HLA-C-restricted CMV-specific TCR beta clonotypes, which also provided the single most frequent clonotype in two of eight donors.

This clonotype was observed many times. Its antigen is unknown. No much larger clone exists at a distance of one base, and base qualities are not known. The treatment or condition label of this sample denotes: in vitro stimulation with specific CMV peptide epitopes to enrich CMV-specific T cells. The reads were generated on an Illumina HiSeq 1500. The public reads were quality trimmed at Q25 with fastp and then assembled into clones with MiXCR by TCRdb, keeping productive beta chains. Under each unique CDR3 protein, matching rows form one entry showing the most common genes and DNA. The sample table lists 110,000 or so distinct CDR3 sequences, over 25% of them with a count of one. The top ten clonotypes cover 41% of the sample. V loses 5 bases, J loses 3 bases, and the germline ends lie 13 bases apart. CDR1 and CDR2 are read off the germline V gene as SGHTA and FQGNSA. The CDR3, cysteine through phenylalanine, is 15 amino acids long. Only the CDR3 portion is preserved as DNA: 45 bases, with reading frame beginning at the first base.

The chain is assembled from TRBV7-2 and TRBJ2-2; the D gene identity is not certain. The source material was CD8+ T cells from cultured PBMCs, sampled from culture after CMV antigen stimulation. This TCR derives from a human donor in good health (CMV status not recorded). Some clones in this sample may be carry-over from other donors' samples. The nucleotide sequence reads TGTGCCAGCAGCCCGAGAAGTCGGTACACCGGGGAGCTGTTTTTT. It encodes CASSPRSRYTGELFF. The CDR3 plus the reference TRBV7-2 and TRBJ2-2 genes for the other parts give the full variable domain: GAGVSQSPSNKVTEKGKDVELRCDPISGHTALYWYRQSLGQGLEFLIYFQGNSAPDKSGLPSDRFSAERTGGSVSTLTIQRTQQEDSAVYLCASSPRSRYTGELFFGEGSRLTVL.